This TCR beta chain is drawn from a study of blood T cell repertoires in COVID-19. Per the original data handling: For nucleated cells, counts were estimated from reference gene primer amplification. Profiled with immunoSEQ multiplex PCR; TCRdb holds only in-frame clones, not every one. V, J and clone size were drawn from that table, and D and trimming were deduced from the DNA. Among 190,000 or so clones, around 90% were seen once, and the ten largest hold 0.62%. Specimen: peripheral blood. This TCR was sampled from a man in his fifties with acute or convalescent COVID-19.

CDR3 DNA sequence: TGTGCCAGTAGTGACACAACTCATTTTTACACTGAAGCTTTCTTT. Encoded protein: CASSDTTHFYTEAFF. The gene calls are TRBV19 and TRBJ1-1; D gene unclear. Trimming took 5 bases from V and 3 from J, leaving 16 bases between them. This CDR3 is built from 15 residues. Per the germline V gene, CDR1 is LNHDA and CDR2 is SQIVND (reference sequence).